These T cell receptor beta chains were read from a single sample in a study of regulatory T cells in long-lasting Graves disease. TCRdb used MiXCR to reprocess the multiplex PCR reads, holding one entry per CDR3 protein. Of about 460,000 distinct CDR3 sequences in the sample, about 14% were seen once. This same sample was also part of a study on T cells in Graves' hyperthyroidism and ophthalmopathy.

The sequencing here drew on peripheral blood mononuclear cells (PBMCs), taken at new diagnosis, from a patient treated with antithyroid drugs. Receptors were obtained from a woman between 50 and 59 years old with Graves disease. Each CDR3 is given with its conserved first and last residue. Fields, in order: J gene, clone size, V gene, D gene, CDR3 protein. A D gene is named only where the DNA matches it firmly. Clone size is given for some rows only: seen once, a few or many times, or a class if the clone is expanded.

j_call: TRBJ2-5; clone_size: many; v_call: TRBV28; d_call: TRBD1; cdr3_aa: CASSSEKRGHWETQYF
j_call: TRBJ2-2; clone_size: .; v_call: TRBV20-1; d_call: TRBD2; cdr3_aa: CSASTPGRSLSGRVTGELFF
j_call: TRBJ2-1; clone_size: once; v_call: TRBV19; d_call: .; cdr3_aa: CASTGRTNNEQFF
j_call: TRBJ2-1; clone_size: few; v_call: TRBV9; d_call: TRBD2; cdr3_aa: CASSLASGRFHLGEQFF
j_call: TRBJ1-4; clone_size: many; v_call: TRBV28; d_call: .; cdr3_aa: CASQFADHVGKLFF
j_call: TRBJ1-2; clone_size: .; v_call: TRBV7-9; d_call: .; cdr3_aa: CASSVNRDTNYGYTF
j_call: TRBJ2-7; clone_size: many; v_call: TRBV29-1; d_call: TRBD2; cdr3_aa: CSVEEASSGSYEQYF
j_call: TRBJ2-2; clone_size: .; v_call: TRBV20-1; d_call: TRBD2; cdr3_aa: CSARERTSVYTGELFF
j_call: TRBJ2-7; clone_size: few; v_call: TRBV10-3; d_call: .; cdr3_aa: CAIKGSYEQYF
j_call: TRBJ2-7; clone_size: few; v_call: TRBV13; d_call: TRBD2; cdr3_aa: CASSLDIAGVSYF
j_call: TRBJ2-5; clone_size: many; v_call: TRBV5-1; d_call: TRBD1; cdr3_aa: CASSPITGGQETQYF
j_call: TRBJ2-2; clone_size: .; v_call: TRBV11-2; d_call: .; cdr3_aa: CASSQDAVAGRAGELFF
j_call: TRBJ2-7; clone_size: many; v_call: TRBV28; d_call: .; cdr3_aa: CASSTKYRYYEQYF
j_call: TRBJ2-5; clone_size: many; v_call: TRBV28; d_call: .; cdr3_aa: CASYAGGRVGQETQYF
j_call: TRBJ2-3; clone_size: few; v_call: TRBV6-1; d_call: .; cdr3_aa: CATSRAPTDTQYF
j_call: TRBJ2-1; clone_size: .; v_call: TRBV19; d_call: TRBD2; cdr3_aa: CASSTGTSGRATYNEQFF
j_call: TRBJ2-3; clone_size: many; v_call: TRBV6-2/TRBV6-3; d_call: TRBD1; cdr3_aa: CASRAPGQGVLTQYF
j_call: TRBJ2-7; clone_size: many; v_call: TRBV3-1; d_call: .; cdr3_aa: CASSQHYEQYF
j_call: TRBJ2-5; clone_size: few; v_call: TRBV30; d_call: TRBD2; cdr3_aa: CAWSVNLAGLETQYF
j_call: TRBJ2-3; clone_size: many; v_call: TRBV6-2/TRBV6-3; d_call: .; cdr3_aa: CASSSSSADTQYF
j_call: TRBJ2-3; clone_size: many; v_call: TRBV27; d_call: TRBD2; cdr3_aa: CASSPRASGTDTQYF
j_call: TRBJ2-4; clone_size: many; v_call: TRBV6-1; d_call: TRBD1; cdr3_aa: CASRHRGPLAKNIQYF
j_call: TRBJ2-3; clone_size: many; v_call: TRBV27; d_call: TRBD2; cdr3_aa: CASHGLAGRGVEVDTQYF
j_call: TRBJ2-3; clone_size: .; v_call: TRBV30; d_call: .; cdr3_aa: CAWSLGYSRGTDTQYF
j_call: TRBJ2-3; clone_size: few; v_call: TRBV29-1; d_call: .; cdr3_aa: CSVEDSTDTQYF
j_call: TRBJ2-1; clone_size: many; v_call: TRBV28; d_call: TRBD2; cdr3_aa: CASSSKAGGPYNEQFF
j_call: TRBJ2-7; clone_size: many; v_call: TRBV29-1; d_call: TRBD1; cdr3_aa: CSVEGTGNTYEQYF
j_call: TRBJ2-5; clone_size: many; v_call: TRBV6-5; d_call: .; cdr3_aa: CASSYEGNGETQYF
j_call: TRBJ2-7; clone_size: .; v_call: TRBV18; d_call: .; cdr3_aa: CASSPRSHEQYF
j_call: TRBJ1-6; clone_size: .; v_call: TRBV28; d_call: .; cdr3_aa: CASTESSYNSPLHF
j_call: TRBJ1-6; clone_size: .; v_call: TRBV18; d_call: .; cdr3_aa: CASSPEWTENSPLHF
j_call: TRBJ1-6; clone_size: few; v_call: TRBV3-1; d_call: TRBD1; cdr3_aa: CASSQANSGTGGSPLHF
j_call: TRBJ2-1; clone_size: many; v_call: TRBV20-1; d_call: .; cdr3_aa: CSARDRTAYNEQFF
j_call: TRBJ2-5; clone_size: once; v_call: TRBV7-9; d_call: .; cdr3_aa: CASSLGRQNQETQYF
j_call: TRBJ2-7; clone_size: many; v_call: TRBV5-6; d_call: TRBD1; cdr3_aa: CASSLTGVSYEQYF
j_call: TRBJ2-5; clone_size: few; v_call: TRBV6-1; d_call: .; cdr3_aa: CASREGGRIGLETQYF
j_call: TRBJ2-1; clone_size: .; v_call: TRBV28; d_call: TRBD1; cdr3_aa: CASSRGQGLSYNEQFF
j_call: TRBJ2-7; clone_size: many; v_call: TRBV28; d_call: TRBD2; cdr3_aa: CASSLWASGSSYEQYF
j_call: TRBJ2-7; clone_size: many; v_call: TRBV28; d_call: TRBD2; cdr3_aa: CASSLPGTSSSEQYF
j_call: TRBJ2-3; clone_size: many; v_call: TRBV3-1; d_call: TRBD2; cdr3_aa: CASSRTSGYSADTQYF
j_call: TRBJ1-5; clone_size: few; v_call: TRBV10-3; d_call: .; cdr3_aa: CAISESMDSHQPQHF
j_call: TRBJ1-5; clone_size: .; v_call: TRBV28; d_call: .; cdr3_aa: CASSSNNQPQHF
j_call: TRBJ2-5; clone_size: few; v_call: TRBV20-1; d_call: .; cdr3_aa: CSAREGSRGQETQYF
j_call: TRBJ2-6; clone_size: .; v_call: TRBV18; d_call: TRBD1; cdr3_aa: CASFGQGAGGANVLTF
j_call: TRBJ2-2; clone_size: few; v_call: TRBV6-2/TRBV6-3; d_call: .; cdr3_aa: CASSEAGFDTGELFF
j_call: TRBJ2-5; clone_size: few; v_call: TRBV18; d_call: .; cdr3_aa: CASSPPGPIRQETQYF
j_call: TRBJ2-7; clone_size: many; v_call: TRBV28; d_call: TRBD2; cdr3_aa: CASSLTSGTSEFYEQYF
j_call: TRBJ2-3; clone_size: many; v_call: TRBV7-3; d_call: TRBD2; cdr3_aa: CASNLIPTSGQSQYF